This TCR beta chain derives from a study of cytomegalovirus exposure and HLA in healthy donors. Broader study findings: The investigators catalogued 150 to 200 TCR beta chains as cytomegalovirus-associated.

The PCR employed 60 Vbeta primers together with 13 Jbeta primers. Assay: immunoSEQ multiplex PCR; the TCRdb copy retains only in-frame clones and omits some. The profile shows over 200,000 clones, about 70% of them singletons. Trimming removed 4 bases at V and 4 bases at J, with 19 bases between. Germline CDR1 is MNHNY and CDR2 is SVGAGI (reference sequence). The CDR3 runs to 16 residues. Details on this clone: Its matching antigen is unknown.

Material for sequencing was PBMCs. The sequence came from a man aged 35 to 55 in good health and CMV-seropositive. The rearrangement uses TRBV6-6 and TRBJ1-1; TRBD1 is a possible D gene (5 bases). The CDR3 reads CASSWAGPGVVTEAFF. CDR3 in DNA: TGTGCCAGCAGTTGGGCCGGGCCGGGGGTGGTCACTGAAGCTTTCTTT.